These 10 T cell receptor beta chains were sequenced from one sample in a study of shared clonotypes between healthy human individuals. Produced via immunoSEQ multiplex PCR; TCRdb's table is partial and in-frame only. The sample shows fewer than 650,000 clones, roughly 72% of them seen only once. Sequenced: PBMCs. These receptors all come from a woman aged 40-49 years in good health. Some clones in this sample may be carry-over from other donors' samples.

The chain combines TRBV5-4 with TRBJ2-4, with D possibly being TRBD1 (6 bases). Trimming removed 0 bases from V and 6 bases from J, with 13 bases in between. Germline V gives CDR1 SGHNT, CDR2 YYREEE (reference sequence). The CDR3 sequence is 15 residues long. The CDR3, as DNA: TGTGCCAGCAGCTTGGCACAGGGCGAGGTAAACATTCAGTACTTC. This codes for CASSLAQGEVNIQYF.

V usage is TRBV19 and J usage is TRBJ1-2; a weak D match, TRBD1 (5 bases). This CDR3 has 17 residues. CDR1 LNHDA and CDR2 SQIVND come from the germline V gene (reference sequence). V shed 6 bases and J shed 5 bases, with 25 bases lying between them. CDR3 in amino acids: CASRIVGQLTHPYGYTF. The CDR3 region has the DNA TGTGCCAGTAGGATCGTGGGGCAGCTCACCCATCCTTATGGCTACACCTTC.

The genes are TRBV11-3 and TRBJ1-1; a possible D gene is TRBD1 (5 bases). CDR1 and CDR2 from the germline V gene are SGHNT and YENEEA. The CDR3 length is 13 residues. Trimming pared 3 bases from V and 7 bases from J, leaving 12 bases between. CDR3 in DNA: TGTGCCAGCAGCTTCGGACATGAGAGTGAAGCTTTCTTT. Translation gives CASSFGHESEAFF.

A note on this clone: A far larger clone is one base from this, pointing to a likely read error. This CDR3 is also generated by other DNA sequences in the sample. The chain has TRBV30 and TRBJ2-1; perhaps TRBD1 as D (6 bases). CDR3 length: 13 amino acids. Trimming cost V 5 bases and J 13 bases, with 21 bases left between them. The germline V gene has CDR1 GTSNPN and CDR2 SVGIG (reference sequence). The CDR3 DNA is TGTGCCTGGGGTTCCATTTCCGGGACAATCCAGTTCTTC. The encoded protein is CAWGSISGTIQFF.

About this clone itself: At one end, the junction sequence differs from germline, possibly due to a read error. CDR3 sequence: CAGSQGWGDLEKLFF. The CDR3 region has the DNA TGCGCCGGCAGCCAAGGTTGGGGGGATCTCGAAAAACTGTTTTTT. V usage is TRBV4-1 and J usage is TRBJ1-4; D might be TRBD1 (5 bases). The germline gives CDR1 MGHRA, CDR2 YSYEKL. The CDR3 runs to 15 residues.

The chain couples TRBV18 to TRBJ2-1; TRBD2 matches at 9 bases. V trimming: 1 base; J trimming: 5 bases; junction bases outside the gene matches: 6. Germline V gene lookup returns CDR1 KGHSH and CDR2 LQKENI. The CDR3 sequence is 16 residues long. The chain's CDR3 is CASSPRGSGSNNEQFF. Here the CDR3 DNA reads TGTGCCAGCTCACCACGCGGTAGCGGGAGTAACAATGAGCAGTTCTTC.

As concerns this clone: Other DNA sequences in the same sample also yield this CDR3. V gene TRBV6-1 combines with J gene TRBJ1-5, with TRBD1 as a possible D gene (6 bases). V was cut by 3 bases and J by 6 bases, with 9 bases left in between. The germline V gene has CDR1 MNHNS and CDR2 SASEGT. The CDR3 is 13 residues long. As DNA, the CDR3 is TGTGCCAGCAGTGATAACAGGGTTCAGCCCCAGCATTTT. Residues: CASSDNRVQPQHF.

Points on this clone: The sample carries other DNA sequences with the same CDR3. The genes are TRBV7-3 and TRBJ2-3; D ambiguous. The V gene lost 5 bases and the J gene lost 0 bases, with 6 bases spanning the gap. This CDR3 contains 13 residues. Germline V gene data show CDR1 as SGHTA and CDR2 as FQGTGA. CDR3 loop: CASSPSSTDTQYF. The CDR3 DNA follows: TGTGCCAGCAGCCCTTCTAGCACAGATACGCAGTATTTT.

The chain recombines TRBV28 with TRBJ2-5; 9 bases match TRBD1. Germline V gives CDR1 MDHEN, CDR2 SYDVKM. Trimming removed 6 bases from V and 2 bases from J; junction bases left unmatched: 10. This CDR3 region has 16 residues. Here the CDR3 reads CASSRPDRGSQETQYF. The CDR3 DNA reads TGTGCCAGCAGCCGTCCGGACAGGGGTTCGCAAGAGACCCAGTACTTC.

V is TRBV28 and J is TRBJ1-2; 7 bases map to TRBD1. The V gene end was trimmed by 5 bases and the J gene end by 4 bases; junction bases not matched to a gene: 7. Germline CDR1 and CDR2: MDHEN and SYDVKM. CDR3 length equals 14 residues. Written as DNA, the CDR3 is TGTGCCAGCAGTATACAGGGGCCGAGCTATGGCTACACCTTC. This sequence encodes CASSIQGPSYGYTF.